The clone carrying this T cell receptor (beta chain) was observed many times. Germline V gene data show CDR1 as SGHTA and CDR2 as FQGNSA. This CDR3 region has 16 residues. V lost 2 bases to trimming and J lost 4 bases; unmatched junction nucleotides: 7. The sample comes from a study of T-cell memory formation after mild COVID-19. TCRdb independently ran MiXCR on the 5' RACE reads; one entry per CDR3 protein. Of under 300,000 distinct CDR3 sequences in the sample, 8.5% to 9.5% were seen once. This TCR was recovered from a man aged 18-30 years who had mild COVID-19 (a few samples of this study predate the infection). Cell type and time point are not known. V usage is TRBV7-2 and J usage is TRBJ2-3; 9 nucleotides align to TRBD2. The sequencing input was PBMCs or a T cell subset sorted from them (not recorded which). In nucleotides, the CDR3 is TGTGCCAGCAGCTTATTTTTGACTAGCGGATCAGATACGCAGTATTTT. This codes for CASSLFLTSGSDTQYF.